What follows are 26 T cell receptor beta chains derived from one specimen sequenced in a study of OX40 agonist ivuxolimab in advanced cancers. Profiled with immunoSEQ multiplex PCR; TCRdb holds only in-frame clones, not every one. The data hold about 16,000 clones, with 80% to 90% observed a single time. Sample: CD4+ or CD8+ T cells sorted from blood, taken in a trial of the OX40 agonist ivuxolimab. These TCRs come from an adult with an advanced solid tumor such as melanoma, head and neck, liver or kidney cancer.

The chain is built from TRBV9 and TRBJ1-1; no reliable D call. CDR1 is SGDLS and CDR2 is YYNGEE in the germline V gene. The CDR3 loop spans 15 amino acids. V shed 0 bases and J shed 5 bases, with 14 bases lying between them. The CDR3 is CASSVEGGRGTEAFF. The CDR3 DNA is TGTGCCAGCAGCGTAGAGGGTGGGCGCGGGACTGAAGCTTTCTTT.

The chain couples TRBV6-5 to TRBJ2-1; TRBD2 aligns across 12 bases. Looked up from germline, CDR1 is MNHEY and CDR2 is SVGAGI. The CDR3 spans 16 residues. J was trimmed by 8 bases and V by 2 bases; bases with no gene match: 7. The CDR3 spells CASSYGRLAGGYEQFF. CDR3 nucleotides: TGTGCCAGCAGTTACGGCAGGCTAGCGGGGGGGTATGAGCAGTTCTTC.

The rearrangement uses TRBV2 and TRBJ2-7, with 11 bases aligning to TRBD1. This CDR3 is 14 amino acids long. With 6 bases clipped from V and 3 bases from J, the junction kept 4 bases outside the gene matches. From germline, CDR1 is SNHLY and CDR2 FYNNEI. CDR3 loop: CASSSGTGGYEQYF. The CDR3 DNA reads as TGTGCCAGCAGCTCCGGGACAGGGGGCTACGAGCAGTACTTC.

The gene calls are TRBV5-4 and TRBJ2-1, with TRBD2 identical over 8 bases. The CDR3 contains 18 residues. The V segment lost 4 bases and the J segment 3 bases; nucleotides outside the gene matches: 15. Germline-derived CDR1 and CDR2 are SGHNT and YYREEE (reference sequence). CDR3: CASSDALSSGGSYNEQFF. In DNA, the CDR3 is TGTGCCAGCAGCGACGCCCTCTCCAGCGGGGGCAGCTACAATGAGCAGTTCTTC.

The rearrangement links TRBV5-5 to TRBJ1-2; 7 bases are shared with TRBD1. The ends lost 1 base at V and 2 bases at J; junction bases unmatched: 5. The germline V gene has CDR1 SGHKS and CDR2 YYEKEE (reference sequence). The CDR3 length is 15 residues. CDR3 sequence reads: CASSLWTGDNYGYTF. CDR3 in DNA: TGTGCCAGCAGCTTGTGGACAGGCGACAACTATGGCTACACCTTC. The full variable domain, rest sourced from reference TRBV5-5 and TRBJ1-2, is DAGVTQSPTHLIKTRGQQVTLRCSPISGHKSVSWYQQVLGQGPQFIFQYYEKEERGRGNFPDRFSARQFPNYSSELNVNALLLGDSALYLCASSLWTGDNYGYTFGSGTRLTVV.

This rearrangement joins TRBV4-1 to TRBJ2-3, with 9 bases aligning to TRBD1. The germline gives CDR1 MGHRA, CDR2 YSYEKL. With 1 base clipped from V and 8 bases from J, the junction kept 7 bases outside the gene matches. There are 15 residues in the CDR3. The CDR3 DNA reads as TGCGCCAGCAGCCAAGGGGGACAGGGAGGGGGTACGCAGTATTTT. It translates to CASSQGGQGGGTQYF.

This chain uses TRBV28 with TRBJ1-2; TRBD1 aligns across 8 bases. CDR3 length equals 15 residues. V lost 6 bases, J lost 1 base, and 7 bases stayed unmatched. Germline CDR1 and CDR2: MDHEN and SYDVKM. The CDR3 DNA is TGTGCCAGCAGCCAGACAGGGGTCGGTAACTATGGCTACACCTTC. It codes for CASSQTGVGNYGYTF.

This chain uses TRBV4-3 with TRBJ2-2; TRBD2 aligns across 7 bases. The CDR3 has 16 amino acids. Germline CDR1 LGHNA, CDR2 YSLEER. V gave up 5 bases and J gave up 2 bases; unmatched junction bases: 8. CDR3 in DNA: TGCGCCAGCAGCTCGCTGGGAGGGCGCAACACCGGGGAGCTGTTTTTT. Its protein is CASSSLGGRNTGELFF.

The chain couples TRBV7-7 to TRBJ2-1; 14 bases are a match to TRBD2. Germline CDR1 and CDR2: SSHAT and FNYEAQ (reference sequence). V was clipped by 3 bases and J by 3 bases; unmatched bases: 4. This CDR3 is built from 17 residues. This CDR3 reads CASSLTSGRAGYNEQFF. CDR3 nucleotides: TGTGCCAGCAGCTTGACTAGCGGGAGGGCCGGCTACAATGAGCAGTTCTTC.

V usage is TRBV19 and J usage is TRBJ1-1, with D maybe TRBD1 (5 bases). Trimming cost V 3 bases and J 4 bases, with 9 bases left between them. Germline V gives CDR1 LNHDA, CDR2 SQIVND (reference sequence). The CDR3 runs 13 residues. The CDR3 DNA reads TGTGCCAGTAGTATGGCAGGGCTCACTGAAGCTTTCTTT. Translated: CASSMAGLTEAFF.

This chain joins TRBV9 and TRBJ1-1, with D unresolved. The CDR3 length is 13 residues. The germline V gene has CDR1 SGDLS and CDR2 YYNGEE. The ends were cut back, 2 bases at V and 0 bases at J, with 5 bases in the middle. The CDR3 DNA reads TGTGCCAGCAGCGTGGACCTGAACACTGAAGCTTTCTTT. It specifies CASSVDLNTEAFF.

V gene TRBV21-1 combines with J gene TRBJ2-2; the table's D call, TRBD2, has no DNA check behind it. TRBV21-1 is a pseudogene segment. This CDR3 contains 18 residues. In DNA, the CDR3 is TGTGCCAGCAGCAATAGGGCTAGCGGGGCCACGAACACCGGGGAGCTGTTTTTT. This codes for CASSNRASGATNTGELFF.

The chain combines TRBV9 with TRBJ2-7, with a weak D call TRBD2 (5 bases). Germline loops: CDR1 SGDLS, CDR2 YYNGEE. The CDR3 runs to 15 residues. V was clipped by 3 bases and J by 5 bases, with 18 bases between them. The CDR3 loop is CASSALERARDEQYF. The CDR3 DNA follows: TGTGCCAGCAGCGCCCTTGAGAGGGCGAGGGACGAGCAGTACTTC.

Comment on this clone: An end of the junction does not agree with germline; a read error may underlie this. This chain connects TRBV7-8 to TRBJ2-1; 11 nucleotides agree with TRBD2. The length of the CDR3 is 14 residues. CDR1 SGHVS and CDR2 FQNEAQ come from the germline V gene. The CDR3 DNA follows: TGTGCCAGCAGATTAGCGGGAGGGTACAATGAGCAGTTCTTC. It encodes CASRLAGGYNEQFF.

This sequence joins TRBV25-1 and TRBJ2-4; no clear D. Germline V gene sequence: CDR1 MGHDK, CDR2 SYGVNS. CDR3 length: 13 residues. The V end was cut by 2 bases, the J end by 10 bases, with 12 bases between. The CDR3 nucleotides are TGTGCCAGCAGTGAAGCTGGTACGGTAATTCAGTACTTC. Its protein product is CASSEAGTVIQYF.

V gene TRBV4-1 combines with J gene TRBJ2-1; 9 bases are a match to TRBD2. Germline assignment: CDR1 MGHRA and CDR2 YSYEKL. Trimming took 1 base from V and 0 from J; bases not matched to a gene: 7. The CDR3 runs 18 residues. CDR3 in DNA: TGCGCCAGCAGCCAAGCCGCGACTAGCGGACACTCCTACAATGAGCAGTTCTTC. Translating gives CASSQAATSGHSYNEQFF.

The genes are TRBV6-6 and TRBJ1-5; D gene ambiguous. The CDR3 totals 16 residues. Per germline, CDR1 MNHNY and CDR2 SVGAGI (reference sequence). The ends were cut back, 5 bases at V and 0 bases at J, with 14 bases in the middle. The CDR3 protein is CASSPLHLNSNQPQHF. The CDR3 DNA reads as TGTGCCAGCAGTCCCCTACACCTTAATAGCAATCAGCCCCAGCATTTT.

This clone was picked up one time. The genes are TRBV30 and TRBJ2-5; 8 nucleotides agree with TRBD1. J lost 5 bases, V lost 3 bases, and 14 bases had no gene match. CDR1 and CDR2 from the germline V gene are GTSNPN and SVGIG (reference sequence). This CDR3 is 16 amino acids long. CDR3 coding DNA: TGTGCCTGGAGCGCATTGAAGAGACAGGGGCACGAGACCCAGTACTTC. Its translation is CAWSALKRQGHETQYF.

CDR3 loop: CASSDRVNQETQYF. The CDR3 DNA reads as TGTGCCAGCAGCGATAGGGTAAACCAAGAGACCCAGTACTTC. This chain links TRBV28 with TRBJ2-5; D is uncertain. Trimming took 6 bases from V and 0 from J, leaving 11 bases between them. The CDR3 totals 14 residues. Per germline, CDR1 MDHEN and CDR2 SYDVKM.

J is TRBJ2-7 and V is TRBV2; D is undetermined. Germline assignment: CDR1 SNHLY and CDR2 FYNNEI. CDR3 length: 13 amino acids. Trimming shortened V by 7 bases and J by 2 bases, and 12 bases separated the two germline ends. For the CDR3, the DNA is TGTGCCAGCAAAGTGGCAGGTACCTACGAGCAGTACTTC. It is translated as CASKVAGTYEQYF.

This clone was detected once. V and J are TRBV5-4 and TRBJ2-2; no definite D call. The CDR3 totals 14 residues. The V end lost 1 base, the J end lost 6 bases, and 10 bases lay between the germline ends. The germline CDR1 and CDR2 sequences are SGHNT and YYREEE (reference sequence). CDR3 amino acids: CASSLSESPGELFF. In DNA, the CDR3 is TGTGCCAGCAGCTTGTCAGAGAGTCCCGGGGAGCTGTTTTTT.

This chain connects TRBV30 to TRBJ2-2, with 8 bases fitting TRBD1. Trimming cost V 0 bases and J 4 bases; bases outside gene matches: 19. The CDR3 has 20 amino acids. Germline values: CDR1 GTSNPN, CDR2 SVGIG (reference sequence). CDR3 nucleotide sequence: TGTGCCTGGAGTGTTCCCCCACACCTTTGGACAGGGAGACCCACCGGGGAGCTGTTTTTT. This sequence encodes CAWSVPPHLWTGRPTGELFF.

The gene calls are TRBV19 and TRBJ1-1; possibly TRBD1 for D (5 bases). Trimming took off 1 base at V and 4 bases at J, with 13 bases between the two ends. This CDR3 contains 15 residues. Germline-derived CDR1 and CDR2 are LNHDA and SQIVND (reference sequence). CDR3 nucleotides: TGTGCCAGTAGTATAGTGGGGCAGGGTGCCACTGAAGCTTTCTTT. It translates to CASSIVGQGATEAFF. Complete variable domain (other parts from reference TRBV19 and TRBJ1-1): DGGITQSPKYLFRKEGQNVTLSCEQNLNHDAMYWYRQDPGQGLRLIYYSQIVNDFQKGDIAEGYSVSREKKESFPLTVTSAQKNPTAFYLCASSIVGQGATEAFFGQGTRLTVV.

This chain connects TRBV7-9 to TRBJ2-1; D is uncertain. The V gene's germline CDR1 is SEHNR and CDR2 FQNEAQ (reference sequence). The CDR3 is 16 residues long. V lost 1 base and J 7 bases, leaving 17 bases between the germline ends. CDR3 nucleotide sequence: TGTGCCAGCAGCTTAGTTGGGCCCTCTGCGGTAAATGAGCAGTTCTTC. It yields the protein CASSLVGPSAVNEQFF.

This clone was observed once. V gene TRBV2 combines with J gene TRBJ1-1; D not certain. Trimming stripped 2 bases from V and 2 bases from J, with 12 bases between. The CDR3 runs 15 residues. The germline CDR1 and CDR2 sequences are SNHLY and FYNNEI. CDR3 nucleotides: TGTGCCAGCAGTGAATTTCCGACACCTAACACTGAAGCTTTCTTT. Protein sequence: CASSEFPTPNTEAFF.

V gene TRBV5-4 combines with J gene TRBJ2-2; D is possibly TRBD1 (6 bases). Trimming took 4 bases from V and 7 from J, leaving 17 bases between them. The germline gives CDR1 SGHNT, CDR2 YYREEE (reference sequence). This CDR3 spans 15 amino acids. The chain's CDR3 is CASSPWDTSGGELFF. The CDR3 DNA reads TGTGCCAGCAGCCCCTGGGACACCTCCGGCGGGGAGCTGTTTTTT.